Listed here are 5 T cell receptor beta chains from one sample, sequenced in a study of response to subunit inactivated influenza vaccine. TCRdb analysed the RT-PCR reads with MiXCR anew, one entry per CDR3 protein. The repertoire holds under 200,000 distinct CDR3 sequences, with about 12% as singletons. These data were likewise used in another study, on T cells expressing NK-cell markers. Turning to that study: For TCR beta, cDNA was produced by 5'RACE template switching with UMIs.

This specimen was CD8+ T cells sorted from PBMCs, taken 12 days after vaccination. All receptors come from a man aged 45 to 65 who received an inactivated influenza vaccine.

In this sample, this clonotype turned up a few times. The V call is TRBV9, the J call TRBJ2-1; TRBD2 matches at 7 bases. The CDR3 loop spans 15 amino acids. The germline V gene has CDR1 SGDLS and CDR2 YYNGEE. The trim removed 0 bases at V and 4 bases at J, leaving 4 bases unmatched. CDR3 in DNA: TGTGCCAGCAGCGTAGGGCGGGGGACTTACAATGAGCAGTTCTTC. Residues: CASSVGRGTYNEQFF.

The chain recombines TRBV5-1 with TRBJ2-7; the D is unclear. Per germline, CDR1 SGHRS and CDR2 YFSETQ. The CDR3 has 14 amino acids. The V gene lost 1 base and the J gene lost 3 bases, with 11 bases spanning the gap. The CDR3 sequence is CASSLSHRLYEQYF. The CDR3 DNA is TGCGCCAGCAGCTTGTCTCACAGACTCTACGAGCAGTACTTC. The whole variable domain, filled in from reference TRBV5-1 and TRBJ2-7, reads KAGVTQTPRYLIKTRGQQVTLSCSPISGHRSVSWYQQTPGQGLQFLFEYFSETQRNKGNFPGRFSGRQFSNSRSEMNVSTLELGDSALYLCASSLSHRLYEQYFGPGTRLTVT.

This chain links TRBV5-1 with TRBJ2-1; D unclear. The CDR3 has 15 residues. From germline, CDR1 is SGHRS and CDR2 YFSETQ. Trimming shortened V by 5 bases and J by 4 bases, and 16 bases separated the two germline ends. The CDR3: CASSISEQNYNEQFF. CDR3 DNA sequence: TGCGCCAGCAGTATATCGGAGCAGAATTACAATGAGCAGTTCTTC.

This clonotype was seen more than once but under ten times. The rearrangement links TRBV6-1 to TRBJ2-5, with 8 bases identical to TRBD2. Germline V CDR1 and CDR2: MNHNS, SASEGT. J was trimmed by 4 bases and V by 10 bases; bases with no gene match: 14. CDR3 size: 15 residues. CDR3 amino acids: CATSSYGGAGETQYF. The CDR3 nucleotides read TGTGCCACCTCTTCCTACGGGGGGGCCGGAGAGACCCAGTACTTC.

This clonotype was seen repeatedly, ten times or more. This rearrangement joins TRBV11-2 to TRBJ1-1, with D perhaps matching TRBD1 (5 bases). Per germline, CDR1 SGHAT and CDR2 FQNNGV. This CDR3 comprises 13 residues. Trimming took off 2 bases at V and 10 bases at J, with 14 bases between the two ends. The CDR3 DNA is TGTGCCAGCAGCTTAATCCCAGGGAAAGGAGCTTTCTTT. Protein sequence: CASSLIPGKGAFF.